This is a list of T cell receptor beta chains from one sample in a study of blood T cell repertoires in COVID-19. TCRdb keeps only in-frame clones here, not all; method: immunoSEQ multiplex PCR. The sample includes approximately 230,000 clones, 85% to 90% of them seen just once. The sample taken for sequencing was PBMCs or T cells enriched from blood (not recorded which). These receptor sequences come from a man aged 40-50 years who had recovered from COVID-19. Both conserved end residues are part of each CDR3. Each record gives: J gene, V gene, D gene, clone size, CDR3 protein, CDR3 DNA. The D gene is left open where the match is weak. The listing skips clone size in some rows; elsewhere it reads once, few, many or a size class.

j_gene: TRBJ1-4; v_gene: TRBV19; d_gene: TRBD1; abundance: .; CDR3aa: CASSIQGQVYEKLFF; CDR3nt: TGTGCCAGTAGTATCCAGGGACAGGTTTATGAAAAACTGTTTTTT
j_gene: TRBJ1-3; v_gene: TRBV6-1; d_gene: .; abundance: .; CDR3aa: CASSERGRDIARNTIYF; CDR3nt: TGTGCCAGCAGTGAAAGGGGACGGGACATCGCACGAAACACCATATATTTT
j_gene: TRBJ2-7; v_gene: TRBV18; d_gene: TRBD2; abundance: .; CDR3aa: CASSPGLAASYEQYF; CDR3nt: TGTGCCAGCTCACCCGGACTAGCGGCCTCCTACGAGCAGTACTTC
j_gene: TRBJ1-2; v_gene: TRBV19; d_gene: .; abundance: .; CDR3aa: CASRTQRGYGYTF; CDR3nt: TGTGCCAGTAGGACTCAGAGAGGGTATGGCTACACCTTC
j_gene: TRBJ1-5; v_gene: TRBV20-1; d_gene: .; abundance: .; CDR3aa: CSASPAGSGNQPQHF; CDR3nt: TGCAGTGCTAGTCCGGCAGGGTCTGGCAATCAGCCCCAGCATTTT
j_gene: TRBJ2-3; v_gene: TRBV5-1; d_gene: .; abundance: .; CDR3aa: CASSLAGDTQYF; CDR3nt: TGCGCCAGCAGCTTGGCCGGGGATACGCAGTATTTT
j_gene: TRBJ1-3; v_gene: TRBV30; d_gene: .; abundance: once; CDR3aa: CAWSLSSLGNTIYF; CDR3nt: TGTGCCTGGAGCCTGTCGTCCCTCGGAAACACCATATATTTT
j_gene: TRBJ1-1; v_gene: TRBV6-6; d_gene: TRBD1; abundance: .; CDR3aa: CASSLGQINTEAFF; CDR3nt: TGTGCCAGCAGTCTGGGACAGATAAACACTGAAGCTTTCTTT
j_gene: TRBJ1-2; v_gene: TRBV5-1; d_gene: .; abundance: once; CDR3aa: CASSLQEGVRYGYTF; CDR3nt: TGCGCCAGCAGCTTACAGGAAGGGGTCCGGTATGGCTACACCTTC
j_gene: TRBJ1-2; v_gene: TRBV5-1; d_gene: .; abundance: .; CDR3aa: CASSLSGNYGYTF; CDR3nt: TGCGCCAGCAGCTTGTCCGGGAACTATGGCTACACCTTC
j_gene: TRBJ2-7; v_gene: TRBV13; d_gene: .; abundance: .; CDR3aa: CASSFLTTGTEQYF; CDR3nt: TGTGCCAGCAGCTTCCTAACTACAGGGACCGAGCAGTACTTC
j_gene: TRBJ1-6; v_gene: TRBV28; d_gene: .; abundance: .; CDR3aa: CASSFPQGGTPLHF; CDR3nt: TGTGCCAGCAGTTTCCCCCAGGGTGGGACACCCCTCCACTTT
j_gene: TRBJ2-1; v_gene: TRBV23-1; d_gene: TRBD2; abundance: .; CDR3aa: CASSQSILLARDFNEQFF; CDR3nt: TGCGCCAGCAGTCAATCTATTTTACTAGCGCGAGATTTCAATGAGCAGTTCTTC
j_gene: TRBJ2-2; v_gene: TRBV6-1; d_gene: .; abundance: once; CDR3aa: CASSEGLNSPGELFF; CDR3nt: TGTGCCAGCAGTGAAGGACTAAACTCTCCCGGGGAGCTGTTTTTT
j_gene: TRBJ2-7; v_gene: TRBV25-1; d_gene: TRBD1; abundance: once; CDR3aa: CASTPGQGSEQYF; CDR3nt: TGTGCCAGCACCCCGGGACAGGGGTCCGAGCAGTACTTC
j_gene: TRBJ1-4; v_gene: TRBV20-1; d_gene: .; abundance: .; CDR3aa: CSAAGGRVAFF; CDR3nt: TGCAGTGCCGCTGGGGGCAGGGTCGCGTTTTTT
j_gene: TRBJ1-3; v_gene: TRBV27; d_gene: .; abundance: .; CDR3aa: CASSGTMGGNTIYF; CDR3nt: TGTGCCAGCAGCGGGACTATGGGTGGAAACACCATATATTTT
j_gene: TRBJ2-1; v_gene: TRBV28; d_gene: TRBD2; abundance: .; CDR3aa: CASSLRGSSYNEQFF; CDR3nt: TGTGCCAGCAGTTTACGCGGGAGCTCCTACAATGAGCAGTTCTTC
j_gene: TRBJ2-7; v_gene: TRBV30; d_gene: .; abundance: .; CDR3aa: CAWSTLSYEQYF; CDR3nt: TGTGCCTGGAGTACTCTCTCCTACGAGCAGTACTTC
j_gene: TRBJ2-2; v_gene: TRBV30; d_gene: .; abundance: .; CDR3aa: CAWRARVTGELFF; CDR3nt: TGTGCCTGGAGGGCCAGGGTCACCGGGGAGCTGTTTTTT
j_gene: TRBJ2-7; v_gene: TRBV27; d_gene: TRBD1; abundance: .; CDR3aa: CASSFEDRGYEQYF; CDR3nt: TGTGCCAGCAGTTTTGAGGACAGGGGCTACGAGCAGTACTTC
j_gene: TRBJ1-1; v_gene: TRBV3-1/TRBV3-2; d_gene: TRBD1; abundance: .; CDR3aa: CASSQDFLTGGVAEAFF; CDR3nt: TGTGCCAGCAGCCAAGATTTTTTGACAGGGGGTGTCGCTGAAGCTTTCTTT
j_gene: TRBJ2-1; v_gene: TRBV28; d_gene: TRBD2; abundance: .; CDR3aa: CASSPAALTSYDEQFF; CDR3nt: TGTGCCAGCAGTCCCGCGGCCCTGACTAGCTACGATGAGCAGTTCTTC
j_gene: TRBJ1-3; v_gene: TRBV23-1; d_gene: .; abundance: .; CDR3aa: CASSPQCKGVTGNTIYF; CDR3nt: TGCGCCAGCAGTCCTCAATGTAAGGGGGTGACTGGAAACACCATATATTTT
j_gene: TRBJ2-7; v_gene: TRBV11-2; d_gene: .; abundance: .; CDR3aa: CASSSPRDGRAYEQYF; CDR3nt: TGTGCCAGCAGCTCGCCCCGGGATGGTCGGGCCTACGAGCAGTACTTC
j_gene: TRBJ2-7; v_gene: TRBV19; d_gene: .; abundance: .; CDR3aa: CASSISTATYEQYF; CDR3nt: TGTGCCAGTAGTATATCGACAGCCACCTACGAGCAGTACTTC